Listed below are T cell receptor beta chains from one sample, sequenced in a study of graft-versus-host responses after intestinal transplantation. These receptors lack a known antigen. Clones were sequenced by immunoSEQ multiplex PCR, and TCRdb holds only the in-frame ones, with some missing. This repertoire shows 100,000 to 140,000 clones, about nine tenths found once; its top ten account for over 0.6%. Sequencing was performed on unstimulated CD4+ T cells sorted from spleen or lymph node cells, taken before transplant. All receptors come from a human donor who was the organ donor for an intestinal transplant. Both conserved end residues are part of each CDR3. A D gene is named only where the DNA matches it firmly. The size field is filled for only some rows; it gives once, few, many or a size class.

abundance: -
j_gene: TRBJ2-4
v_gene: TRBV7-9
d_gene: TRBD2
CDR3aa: CASSLGRGAPKNIQYF
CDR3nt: TGTGCCAGCAGCTTAGGGCGGGGGGCGCCCAAAAACATTCAGTACTTC

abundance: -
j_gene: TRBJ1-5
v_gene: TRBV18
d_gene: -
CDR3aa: CASSPGTSQPQHF
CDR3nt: TGTGCCAGCTCACCAGGGACGTCTCAGCCCCAGCATTTT

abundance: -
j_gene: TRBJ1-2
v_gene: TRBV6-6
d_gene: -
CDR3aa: CASSSRTGAYGYTF
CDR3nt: TGTGCCAGCAGCAGCAGAACCGGGGCCTATGGCTACACCTTC

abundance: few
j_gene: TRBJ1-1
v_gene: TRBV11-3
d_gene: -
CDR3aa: CASSFQNTEAFF
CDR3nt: TGTGCCAGCAGCTTCCAGAACACTGAAGCTTTCTTT

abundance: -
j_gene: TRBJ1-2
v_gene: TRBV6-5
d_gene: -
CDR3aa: CASSPLPTGDNGYTF
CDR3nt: TGTGCCAGCAGTCCCTTACCAACTGGGGACAATGGCTACACCTTC

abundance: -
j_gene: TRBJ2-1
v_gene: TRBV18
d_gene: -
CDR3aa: CASSPLALISYNEQFF
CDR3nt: TGTGCCAGCTCACCACTCGCCCTCATCTCCTACAATGAGCAGTTCTTC

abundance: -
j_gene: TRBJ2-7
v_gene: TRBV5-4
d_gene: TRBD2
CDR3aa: CASSLGSSGFYEQYF
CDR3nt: TGTGCCAGCAGCCTTGGCTCTAGCGGGTTCTACGAGCAGTACTTC

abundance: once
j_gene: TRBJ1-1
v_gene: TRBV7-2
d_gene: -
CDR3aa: CASSLMAEAFF
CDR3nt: TGTGCCAGCAGCTTAATGGCTGAAGCTTTCTTT

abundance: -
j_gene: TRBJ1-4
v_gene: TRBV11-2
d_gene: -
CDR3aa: CASSPRPPGEKLFF
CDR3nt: TGTGCCAGCAGCCCAAGACCTCCGGGTGAAAAACTGTTTTTT

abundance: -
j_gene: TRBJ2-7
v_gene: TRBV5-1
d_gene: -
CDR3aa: CASSLTPSTGAYEQYF
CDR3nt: TGCGCCAGCAGCTTGACCCCGTCGACCGGCGCCTACGAGCAGTACTTC

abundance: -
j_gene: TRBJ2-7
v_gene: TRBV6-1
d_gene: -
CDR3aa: CASSSTGRTYEQYF
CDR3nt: TGTGCCAGCAGTAGTACGGGACGGACCTACGAGCAGTACTTC

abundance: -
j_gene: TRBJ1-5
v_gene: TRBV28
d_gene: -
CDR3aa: CASSSRNQPQHF
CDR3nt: TGTGCCAGCAGTTCCCGCAATCAGCCCCAGCATTTT

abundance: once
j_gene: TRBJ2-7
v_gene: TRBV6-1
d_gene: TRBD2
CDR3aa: CASSEIHRLAGVIEQYF
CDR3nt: TGTGCCAGCAGTGAAATCCACCGACTAGCGGGAGTGATTGAGCAGTACTTC

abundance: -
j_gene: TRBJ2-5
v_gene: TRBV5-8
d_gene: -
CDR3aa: CASSADRKETQYF
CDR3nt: TGTGCCAGCAGCGCGGACAGAAAAGAGACCCAGTACTTC

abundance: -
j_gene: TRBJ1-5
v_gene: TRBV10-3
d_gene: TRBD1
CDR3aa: CAISELGGQGNQPQHF
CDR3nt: TGTGCCATCAGTGAGTTAGGCGGACAGGGGAATCAGCCCCAGCATTTT

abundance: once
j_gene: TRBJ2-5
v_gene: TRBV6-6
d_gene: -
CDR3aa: CASSRGQETQYF
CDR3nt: TGTGCCAGCAGTCGGGGACAAGAGACCCAGTACTTC

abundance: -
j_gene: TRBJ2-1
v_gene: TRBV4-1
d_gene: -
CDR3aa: CASSHVAANEQFF
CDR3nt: TGCGCCAGCAGCCATGTAGCGGCCAATGAGCAGTTCTTC

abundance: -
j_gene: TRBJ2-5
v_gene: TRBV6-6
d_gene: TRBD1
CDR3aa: CASSSTGETQYF
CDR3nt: TGTGCCAGCAGTTCGACAGGGGAGACCCAGTACTTC

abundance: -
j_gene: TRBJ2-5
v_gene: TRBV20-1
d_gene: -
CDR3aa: CSGGPGETQYF
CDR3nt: TGCAGCGGGGGGCCGGGAGAGACCCAGTACTTC

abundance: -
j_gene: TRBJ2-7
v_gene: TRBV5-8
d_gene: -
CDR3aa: CASRNNPGRIYEQYF
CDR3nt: TGTGCCAGCAGGAACAACCCGGGACGAATCTACGAGCAGTACTTC

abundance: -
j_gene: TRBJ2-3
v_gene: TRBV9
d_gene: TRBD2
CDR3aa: CASSISGGGDTQYF
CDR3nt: TGTGCCAGCAGCATCAGCGGGGGGGGAGATACGCAGTATTTT

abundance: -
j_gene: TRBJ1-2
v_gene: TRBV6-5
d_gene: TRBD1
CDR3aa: CASRGTANYGYTF
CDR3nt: TGTGCCAGCAGAGGGACAGCTAACTATGGCTACACCTTC

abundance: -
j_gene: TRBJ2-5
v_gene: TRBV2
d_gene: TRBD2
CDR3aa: CASTLAGGPLETQYF
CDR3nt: TGTGCCAGCACTTTAGCGGGGGGGCCCTTAGAGACCCAGTACTTC

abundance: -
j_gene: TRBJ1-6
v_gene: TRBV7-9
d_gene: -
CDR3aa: CASSYSPKGSPLHF
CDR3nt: TGTGCCAGCAGCTACTCACCGAAGGGTTCACCCCTCCACTTT

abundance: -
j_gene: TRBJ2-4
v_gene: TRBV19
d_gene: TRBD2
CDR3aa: CASSIVRGGREHIQYF
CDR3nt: TGTGCCAGTAGTATCGTCCGGGGGGGCAGGGAGCACATTCAGTACTTC

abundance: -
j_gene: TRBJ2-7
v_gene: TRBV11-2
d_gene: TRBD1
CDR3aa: CASSPGTGGGEQYF
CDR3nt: TGTGCCAGCAGCCCCGGGACAGGGGGGGGTGAGCAGTACTTC

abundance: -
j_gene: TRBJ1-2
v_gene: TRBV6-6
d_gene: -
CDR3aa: CASSPEGGGYTF
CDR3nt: TGTGCCAGCAGCCCCGAGGGGGGAGGCTACACCTTC

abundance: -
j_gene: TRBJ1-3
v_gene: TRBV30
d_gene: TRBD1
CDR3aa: CAWGEGTASPGNTIYF
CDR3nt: TGTGCCTGGGGCGAGGGGACAGCAAGCCCTGGAAACACCATATATTTT

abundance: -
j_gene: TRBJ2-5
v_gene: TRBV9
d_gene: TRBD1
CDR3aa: CASSVGVIQGARETQYF
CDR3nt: TGTGCCAGCAGCGTAGGGGTTATCCAGGGGGCACGGGAGACCCAGTACTTC

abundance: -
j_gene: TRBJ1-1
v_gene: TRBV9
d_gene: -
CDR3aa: CASSVDGGGIAFF
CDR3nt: TGTGCCAGCAGCGTAGACGGGGGAGGGATTGCTTTCTTT

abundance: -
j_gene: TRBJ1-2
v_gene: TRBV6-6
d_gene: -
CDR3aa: CASSYRAASYGYTF
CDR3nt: TGTGCCAGCAGTTATAGGGCAGCCTCCTATGGCTACACCTTC

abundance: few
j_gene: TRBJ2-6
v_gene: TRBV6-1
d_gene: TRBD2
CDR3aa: CASSGVGGPAGANVLTF
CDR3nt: TGTGCCAGCAGTGGGGTGGGAGGGCCTGCTGGGGCCAACGTCCTGACTTTC

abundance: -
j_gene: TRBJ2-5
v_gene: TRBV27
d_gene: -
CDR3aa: CASSLSYQETQYF
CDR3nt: TGTGCCAGCAGTTTAAGCTATCAAGAGACCCAGTACTTC

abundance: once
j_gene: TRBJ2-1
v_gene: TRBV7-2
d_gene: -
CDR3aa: CASSARRPRGDYNEQFF
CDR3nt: TGTGCCAGCAGCGCCCGCCGGCCGCGGGGAGATTACAATGAGCAGTTCTTC

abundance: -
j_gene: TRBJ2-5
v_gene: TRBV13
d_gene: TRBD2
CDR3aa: CASGLAWSETQYF
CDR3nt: TGTGCCAGCGGACTAGCGTGGTCAGAGACCCAGTACTTC

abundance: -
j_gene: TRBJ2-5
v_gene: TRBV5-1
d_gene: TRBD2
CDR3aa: CASSQTSGGAQTQYF
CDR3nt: TGCGCCAGCAGCCAGACTAGCGGGGGGGCACAGACCCAGTACTTC

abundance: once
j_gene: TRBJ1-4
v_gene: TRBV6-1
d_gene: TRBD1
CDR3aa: CASSENGQGEKLFF
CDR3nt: TGTGCCAGCAGTGAAAACGGACAGGGGGAAAAACTGTTTTTT

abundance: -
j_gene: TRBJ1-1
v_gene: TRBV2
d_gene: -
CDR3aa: CASRPPGNEAFF
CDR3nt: TGTGCCAGCAGACCGCCAGGCAATGAAGCTTTCTTT

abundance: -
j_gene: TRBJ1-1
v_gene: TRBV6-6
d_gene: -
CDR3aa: CASSYSRGTTEAFF
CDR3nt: TGTGCCAGCAGTTACTCGCGGGGAACAACTGAAGCTTTCTTT

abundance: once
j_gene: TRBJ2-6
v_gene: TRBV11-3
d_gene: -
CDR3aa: CASSLGIGDGGANVLTF
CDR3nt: TGTGCCAGCAGCTTAGGTATCGGGGACGGTGGTGCCAACGTCCTGACTTTC

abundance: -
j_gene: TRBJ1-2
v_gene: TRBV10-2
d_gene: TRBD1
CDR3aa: CASRPGQGWYGYTF
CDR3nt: TGCGCCAGCAGGCCCGGACAGGGTTGGTATGGCTACACCTTC

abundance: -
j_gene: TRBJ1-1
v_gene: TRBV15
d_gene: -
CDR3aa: CATRTTENTEAFF
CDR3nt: TGTGCCACCAGAACGACAGAGAACACTGAAGCTTTCTTT

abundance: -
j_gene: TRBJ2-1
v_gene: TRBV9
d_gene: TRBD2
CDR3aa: CASSVGLAYNEQFF
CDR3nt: TGTGCCAGCAGCGTGGGACTAGCGTACAATGAGCAGTTCTTC

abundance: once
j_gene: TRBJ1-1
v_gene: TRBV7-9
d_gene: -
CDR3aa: CASSLTMPGLIMNTEAFF
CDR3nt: TGTGCCAGCAGCTTAACTATGCCGGGCTTGATTATGAACACTGAAGCTTTCTTT

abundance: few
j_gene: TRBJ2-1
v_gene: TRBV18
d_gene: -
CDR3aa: CASSPPTGRAYNEQFF
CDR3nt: TGTGCCAGCTCACCACCGACGGGGCGCGCGTACAATGAGCAGTTCTTC

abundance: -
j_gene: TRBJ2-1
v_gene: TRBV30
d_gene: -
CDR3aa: CAWSVGSNKQFF
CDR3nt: TGTGCCTGGAGTGTCGGGAGCAATAAGCAGTTCTTC

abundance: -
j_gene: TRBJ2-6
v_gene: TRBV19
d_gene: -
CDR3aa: CASSMWSGANVLTF
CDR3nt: TGTGCCAGTAGTATGTGGTCTGGGGCCAACGTCCTGACTTTC

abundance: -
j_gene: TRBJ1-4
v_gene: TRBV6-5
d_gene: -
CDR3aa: CASSLRGAANEKLFF
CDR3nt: TGTGCCAGCAGTCTCAGGGGTGCGGCTAATGAAAAACTGTTTTTT

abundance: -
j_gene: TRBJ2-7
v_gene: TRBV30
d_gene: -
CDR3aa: CAWRSFNEQYF
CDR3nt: TGTGCCTGGAGATCCTTCAACGAGCAGTACTTC

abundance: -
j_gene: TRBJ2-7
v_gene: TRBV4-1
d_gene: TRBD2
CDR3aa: CASSRALGGSGLGRSYEQYF
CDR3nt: TGCGCCAGCAGCCGAGCGTTGGGGGGGTCGGGGTTAGGGAGGTCCTACGAGCAGTACTTC

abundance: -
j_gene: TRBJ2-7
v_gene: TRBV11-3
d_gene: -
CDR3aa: CASSLSRFYEQYF
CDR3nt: TGTGCCAGCAGCTTAAGCAGGTTCTACGAGCAGTACTTC

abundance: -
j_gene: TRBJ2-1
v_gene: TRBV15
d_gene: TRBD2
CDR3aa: CATSRDRGGEQFF
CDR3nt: TGTGCCACCAGCAGAGATCGCGGGGGTGAGCAGTTCTTC

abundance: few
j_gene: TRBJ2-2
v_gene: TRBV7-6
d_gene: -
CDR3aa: CASSYTQGSGLNTGELFF
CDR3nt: TGTGCCAGCAGCTATACACAGGGTAGTGGGTTGAACACCGGGGAGCTGTTTTTT

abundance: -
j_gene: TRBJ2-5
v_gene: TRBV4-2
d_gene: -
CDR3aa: CASSQGSGIQETQYF
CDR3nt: TGTGCCAGCAGCCAGGGCTCAGGGATCCAAGAGACCCAGTACTTC